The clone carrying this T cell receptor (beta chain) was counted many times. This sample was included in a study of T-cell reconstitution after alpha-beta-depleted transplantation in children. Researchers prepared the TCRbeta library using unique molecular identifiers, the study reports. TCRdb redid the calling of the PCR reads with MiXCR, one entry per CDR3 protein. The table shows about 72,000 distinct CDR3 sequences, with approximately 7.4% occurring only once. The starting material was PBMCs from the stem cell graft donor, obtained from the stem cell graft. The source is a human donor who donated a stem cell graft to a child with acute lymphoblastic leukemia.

CDR3 nucleotide sequence: TGTGCCAGCAGTTATGGTGGGACAGGGGAAGTCTATGGCTACACCTTC. It codes for CASSYGGTGEVYGYTF. The rearrangement joins TRBV6-2 or TRBV6-3 to TRBJ1-2; 10 positions agree with TRBD1. CDR1 and CDR2 (germline): MNHEY, SVGEGT. The V gene end was trimmed by 3 bases and the J gene end by 4 bases; junction bases not matched to a gene: 8. The CDR3 is made up of 16 amino acids.